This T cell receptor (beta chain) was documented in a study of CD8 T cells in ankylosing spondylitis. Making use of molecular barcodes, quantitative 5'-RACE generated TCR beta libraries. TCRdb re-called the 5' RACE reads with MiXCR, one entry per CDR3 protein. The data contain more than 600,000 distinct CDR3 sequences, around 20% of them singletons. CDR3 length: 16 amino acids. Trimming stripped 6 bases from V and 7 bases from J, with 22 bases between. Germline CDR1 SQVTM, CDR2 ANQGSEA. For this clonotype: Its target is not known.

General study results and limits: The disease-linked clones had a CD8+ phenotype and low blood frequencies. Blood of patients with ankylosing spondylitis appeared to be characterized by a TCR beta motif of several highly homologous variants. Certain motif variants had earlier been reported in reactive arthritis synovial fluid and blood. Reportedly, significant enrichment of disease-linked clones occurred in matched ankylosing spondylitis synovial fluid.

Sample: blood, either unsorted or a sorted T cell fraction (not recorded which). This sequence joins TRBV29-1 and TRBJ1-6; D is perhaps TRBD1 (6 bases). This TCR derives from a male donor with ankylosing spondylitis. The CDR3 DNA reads TGCAGCGTGGGACCCACAGTCGAGGGGGAAAATTCACCCCTCCACTTT. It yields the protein CSVGPTVEGENSPLHF.